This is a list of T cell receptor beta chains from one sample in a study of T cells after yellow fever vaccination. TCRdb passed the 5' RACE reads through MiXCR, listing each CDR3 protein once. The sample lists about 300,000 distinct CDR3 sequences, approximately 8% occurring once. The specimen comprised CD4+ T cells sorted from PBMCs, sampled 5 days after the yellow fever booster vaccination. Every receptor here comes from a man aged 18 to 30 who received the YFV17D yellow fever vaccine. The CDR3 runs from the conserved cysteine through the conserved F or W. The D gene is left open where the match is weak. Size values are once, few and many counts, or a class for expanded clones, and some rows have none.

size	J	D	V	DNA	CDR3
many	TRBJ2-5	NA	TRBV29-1	TGCAGCGTTGGAGTAGGGGGGGGCAAAGAGACCCAGTACTTC	CSVGVGGGKETQYF
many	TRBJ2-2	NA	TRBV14	TGTGCCAGCAGCCAAATTAATGTCGGGGAGCTGTTTTTT	CASSQINVGELFF
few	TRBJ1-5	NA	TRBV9	TGTGCCAGCAGCGTAGGGGCAGAGAATCAGCCCCAGCATTTT	CASSVGAENQPQHF
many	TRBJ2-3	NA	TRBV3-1	TGTGCCAGCAGCCCGGGGGCCATCGGAAGTGATACGCAGTATTTT	CASSPGAIGSDTQYF
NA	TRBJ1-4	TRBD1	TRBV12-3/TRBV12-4	TGTGCCAGCACCGTAGGACAGGGCGGAGAAAAACTGTTTTTT	CASTVGQGGEKLFF
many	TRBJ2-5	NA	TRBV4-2	TGTGCCAGCAGCCAGGGGCCCGGGGAGACCCAGTACTTC	CASSQGPGETQYF
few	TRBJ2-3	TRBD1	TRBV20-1	TGCAGTGTTGCGCCGGGACAGGGCACAGATACGCAGTATTTT	CSVAPGQGTDTQYF
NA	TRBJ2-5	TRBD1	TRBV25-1	TGTGCCAGCAGTGAGTCAGGGGGTGGGCAAGAGACCCAGTACTTC	CASSESGGGQETQYF
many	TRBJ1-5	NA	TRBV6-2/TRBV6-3	TGTGCCAGCAGTCAGCCCCTCCTTAGTGAAGCGCCCCAGCATTTT	CASSQPLLSEAPQHF
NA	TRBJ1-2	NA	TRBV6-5	TGTGCCAGCAGTACCAGAACAGGGACCTATGGCTACACCTTC	CASSTRTGTYGYTF
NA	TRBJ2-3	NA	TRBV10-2	TGCGCCAGCAGACACAAGGATAGGGGCACAGATACGCAGTATTTT	CASRHKDRGTDTQYF
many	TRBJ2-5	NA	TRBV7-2	TGTGCCAGCAGCACTGACAGACAAGAGACCCAGTACTTC	CASSTDRQETQYF
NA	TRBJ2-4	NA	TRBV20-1	TGCAGTGCTATTTTCAGGGGTGACATTCAGTACTTC	CSAIFRGDIQYF
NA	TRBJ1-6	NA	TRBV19	TGTGCCAGTAGTATCCCCGGGGGTTCACCCCTCCACTTT	CASSIPGGSPLHF
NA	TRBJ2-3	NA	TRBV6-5	TGTGCCAGCAGCCAAAGAGGATCGGGTGGGACAGATACGCAGTATTTT	CASSQRGSGGTDTQYF
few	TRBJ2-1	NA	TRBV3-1	TGTGCCAGCAGCCAAGAAAAAGGGGGAGAGCAGTTCTTC	CASSQEKGGEQFF
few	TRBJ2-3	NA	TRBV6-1	TGTGCCAGCAGGCATGGGGCGGGGCGAGACACAGATACGCAGTATTTT	CASRHGAGRDTDTQYF
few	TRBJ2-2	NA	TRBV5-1	TGCGCCAGCAGCTTGGACCCACTTGTGAACACCGGGGAGCTGTTTTTT	CASSLDPLVNTGELFF
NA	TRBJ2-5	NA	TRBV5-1	TGCGCCAGCAGCTTGATCGGGTATTCAGAGACCCAGTACTTC	CASSLIGYSETQYF
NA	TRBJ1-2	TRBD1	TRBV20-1	TGCAGTGTTAGGGCCGGGACAGGGACCTATGGCTACACCTTC	CSVRAGTGTYGYTF
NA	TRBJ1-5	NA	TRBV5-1	TGCGCCAGCAGAGGACTCGGAGAGAATCAGCCCCAGCATTTT	CASRGLGENQPQHF
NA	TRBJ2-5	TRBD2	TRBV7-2	TGTGCCAGCAGCTTAGGCGGACTAGGACTCCAGGAGACCCAGTACTTC	CASSLGGLGLQETQYF
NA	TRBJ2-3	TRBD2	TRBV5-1	TGCGCCAGCAGCATAGCGGGAACAGATACGCAGTATTTT	CASSIAGTDTQYF
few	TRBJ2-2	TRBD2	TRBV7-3	TGTGCCAGCAGCTCCCGATATAGCGGGGGGGCCGGGGAGCTGTTTTTT	CASSSRYSGGAGELFF
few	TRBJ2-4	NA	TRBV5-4	TGTGCCAGCAGCTTTAACAGGGGGGGCAGTAACATTCAGTACTTC	CASSFNRGGSNIQYF
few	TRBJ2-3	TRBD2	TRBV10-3	TGTGCCATCAGACCGGGACTAGCGGGGGCCCGGGGAGATACGCAGTATTTT	CAIRPGLAGARGDTQYF
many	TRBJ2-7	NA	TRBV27	TGTGCCAGCAGTCGGAATCGGTACGAGCAGTACTTC	CASSRNRYEQYF
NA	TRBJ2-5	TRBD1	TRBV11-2	TGTGCCAGCAGCTTAGGGACAGGGAAGCCCTTTATGCCCCAGTACTTC	CASSLGTGKPFMPQYF
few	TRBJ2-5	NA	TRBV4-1	TGCGCCAGCAGCCAAGATCACGGGGGATGGATCGGAGAGACCCAGTACTTC	CASSQDHGGWIGETQYF
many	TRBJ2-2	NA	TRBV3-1	TGTGCCAGCAGCCAAGGGGAGGCCGGGGAGCTGTTTTTT	CASSQGEAGELFF
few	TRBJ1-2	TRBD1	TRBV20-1	TGCAGTGCTCTCACCGGGACAGGGGGCCTCTATGGCTACACCTTC	CSALTGTGGLYGYTF
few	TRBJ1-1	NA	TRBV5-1	TGCGCCAGCAGCTTTCAATGGGAAGGCACTGAAGCTTTCTTT	CASSFQWEGTEAFF
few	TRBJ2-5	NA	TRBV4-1	TGCGCCAGCAGCCAGGTGACTAGATCCGAGACCCAGTACTTC	CASSQVTRSETQYF
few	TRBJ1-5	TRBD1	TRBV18	TGTGCCAGCTCACCCGGACAGGCTTCACGTCAGCCCCAGCATTTT	CASSPGQASRQPQHF
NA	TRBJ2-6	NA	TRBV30	TGTGCCTGTGATAACTCTGGGGCCAACGTCCTGACTTTC	CACDNSGANVLTF
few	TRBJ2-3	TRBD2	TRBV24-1	TGTGCCACCAGTGATTCGCCACCCCGGACTAGACAATTCCCCACAGATACGCAGTATTTT	CATSDSPPRTRQFPTDTQYF
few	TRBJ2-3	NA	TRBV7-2	TGTGCCAGCAGCCGTGACGTTGGGGTAGTTTTGTCAGATACGCAGTATTTT	CASSRDVGVVLSDTQYF
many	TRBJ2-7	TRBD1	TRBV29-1	TGCAGCGTTGTCCGGGACAGAAATTCCTACGAGCAGTACTTC	CSVVRDRNSYEQYF
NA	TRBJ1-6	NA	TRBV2	TGTGCCAGCAGTGGGGGCTGGGGACCTAATTCACCCCTCCACTTT	CASSGGWGPNSPLHF
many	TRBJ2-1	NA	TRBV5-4	TGTGCCAGCAGCTTGGCGTCGGACAATGAGCAGTTCTTC	CASSLASDNEQFF
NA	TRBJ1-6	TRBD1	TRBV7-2	TGTGCCAGCAGCTCCCGAGCCCGGGACAGCGTTAATTCACCCCTCCACTTT	CASSSRARDSVNSPLHF
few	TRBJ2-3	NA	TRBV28	TGTGCCAGCAGGGAAGACCCCGGCACAGATACGCAGTATTTT	CASREDPGTDTQYF
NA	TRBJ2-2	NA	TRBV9	TGTGCCAGCAGCGACCGTCCGGACACCGGGGAGCTGTTTTTT	CASSDRPDTGELFF
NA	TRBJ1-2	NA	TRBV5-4	TGTGCCAGCAGCCCTCGGGAGAACTATGGCTACACCTTC	CASSPRENYGYTF
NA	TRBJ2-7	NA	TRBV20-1	TGCAGTGCAGGAGGGGGGGCCCCCTACGAGCAGTACTTC	CSAGGGAPYEQYF
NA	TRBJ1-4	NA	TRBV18	TGTGCCAGCTCTCGAAACAGGGATGAAAAACTGTTTTTT	CASSRNRDEKLFF
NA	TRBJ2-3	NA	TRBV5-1	TGCGCCAGCAGCTTGGTGTCGGCAGATACGCAGTATTTT	CASSLVSADTQYF
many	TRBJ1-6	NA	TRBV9	TGTGCCAGCAGCGTAGCCGATTCACCCCTCCACTTT	CASSVADSPLHF
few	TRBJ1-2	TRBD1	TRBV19	TGTGCCAGTGAGGACAGGGGGCATCATGGCTACACCTTC	CASEDRGHHGYTF
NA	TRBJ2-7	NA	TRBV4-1	TGCGCCAGCAGCCAGGGCCCTCCGGGCCCGGGCAACGAGCAGTACTTC	CASSQGPPGPGNEQYF
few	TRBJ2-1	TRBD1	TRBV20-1	TGCAGTGCTAGAGATGTAGGGGGCGCACTTTATAATGAGCAGTTCTTC	CSARDVGGALYNEQFF
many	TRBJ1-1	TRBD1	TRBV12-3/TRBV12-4	TGTGCCAGCAGTCTCACCGGGACAGGGGGAACTGAAGCTTTCTTT	CASSLTGTGGTEAFF
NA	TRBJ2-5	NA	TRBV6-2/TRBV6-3	TGTGCCAGCAGTTACTTCTCGGGGGAGACCCAGTACTTC	CASSYFSGETQYF
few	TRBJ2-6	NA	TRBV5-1	TGCGCCAGCAGCTTGACAGGTTTGCCTGGGGCCAACGTCCTGACTTTC	CASSLTGLPGANVLTF
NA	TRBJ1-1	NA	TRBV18	TGTGCCAGCTCACCACAGGAAATGAACACTGAAGCTTTCTTT	CASSPQEMNTEAFF